Shown below are 31 T cell receptor beta chains from a single sample sequenced in a study of CD8 T cells in Susac syndrome. Random hexamers primed reverse transcription of about 0.45 to 1 ug RNA. In TCRdb, the immunoSEQ multiplex PCR reads were re-called with MiXCR into one record per CDR3 protein. Among about 130,000 distinct CDR3 sequences listed, roughly 94% were seen once. Sequencing was performed on CD4+ T cells from PBMCs. The receptors derive from a human donor with multiple sclerosis.

This chain uses TRBV18 with TRBJ1-1; tentatively, D is TRBD1 (6 bases). Germline-derived CDR1 and CDR2 are KGHSH and LQKENI. The CDR3 is 13 amino acids. The V end was cut by 2 bases, the J end by 5 bases, with 9 bases between. This CDR3 reads CASSPDQGTEAFF. The CDR3 nucleotides are TGTGCCAGCTCACCAGACCAGGGGACTGAAGCTTTCTTT.

This chain links TRBV4-3 with TRBJ2-1; TRBD1 is a possible D gene (5 bases). The germline gives CDR1 LGHNA, CDR2 YSLEER. The CDR3 length is 15 residues. V gave up 2 bases and J gave up 5 bases, with 13 bases separating them. CDR3 loop: CASSQSHRINNEQFF. The CDR3 DNA follows: TGCGCCAGCAGCCAAAGTCACAGGATCAACAATGAGCAGTTCTTC.

The chain couples TRBV6-2 or TRBV6-3 to TRBJ1-1, with no clear D. CDR1 is MNHEY, CDR2 SVGEGT, per germline. Between the trimmed V and J ends, which lost 0 bases and 1 base, there was a span of 9 bases. The CDR3 runs 15 residues. The chain's CDR3 is CASSYSSPPNTEAFF. CDR3 sequence (DNA): TGTGCCAGCAGTTACTCTTCGCCCCCGAACACTGAAGCTTTCTTT.

The V gene is TRBV15, the J gene TRBJ2-7, with a possible D match to TRBD1 (7 bases). V was cut by 0 bases and J by 4 bases, with 10 bases left in between. The CDR3 consists of 14 residues. Germline V gene lookup returns CDR1 LNHNV and CDR2 YYDKDF (reference sequence). CDR3 sequence reads: CATSREQGGYEQYF. The DNA for the CDR3 is TGTGCCACCAGCAGAGAGCAGGGGGGATACGAGCAGTACTTC.

This sequence joins TRBV7-9 and TRBJ2-5; possible D gene TRBD2, 7 bases. V dropped 5 bases and J dropped 3 bases, with 13 bases sitting between them. The CDR3 extends over 14 amino acids. Germline V gives CDR1 SEHNR, CDR2 FQNEAQ (reference sequence). CDR3 sequence: CASSKGGAEETQYF. Here the CDR3 DNA reads TGTGCCAGCAGCAAAGGGGGGGCCGAAGAGACCCAGTACTTC. The variable domain in full, completed from reference TRBV7-9 and TRBJ2-5, reads DTGVSQNPRHKITKRGQNVTFRCDPISEHNRLYWYRQTLGQGPEFLTYFQNEAQLEKSRLLSDRFSAERPKGSFSTLEIQRTEQGDSAMYLCASSKGGAEETQYFGPGTRLLVL.

The rearrangement links TRBV19 to TRBJ2-2; 9 bases fit TRBD1. V was clipped by 7 bases and J by 5 bases; unmatched bases: 8. The germline gives CDR1 LNHDA, CDR2 SQIVND (reference sequence). There are 15 residues in the CDR3. The CDR3 DNA follows: TGTGCCAGTACCCTGGCCGGACAGGGGACCGGGGAGCTGTTTTTT. Translation gives CASTLAGQGTGELFF.

This sequence joins TRBV6-4 and TRBJ2-6; the D call may be TRBD1 or TRBD2 (5 bases each). Trimming removed 6 bases at V and 0 bases at J, with 9 bases between. CDR3 size: 15 residues. The germline CDR1 and CDR2 sequences are MRHNA and SNTAGT. This chain's CDR3 is CASSDGTSGANVLTF. As DNA, the CDR3 is TGTGCCAGCAGCGACGGGACCTCTGGGGCCAACGTCCTGACTTTC.

This rearrangement joins TRBV29-1 to TRBJ1-3, with 9 bases that match TRBD1. The trim removed 4 bases at V and 2 bases at J, leaving 6 bases unmatched. This CDR3 has 15 amino acids. Germline CDR1 is SQVTM and CDR2 is ANQGSEA. The CDR3 spells CSVVSDRGTGNTIYF. The DNA of the CDR3 is TGCAGCGTTGTGTCCGACAGGGGGACTGGAAACACCATATATTTT.

This clonotype showed up just once. V and J are TRBV9 and TRBJ2-7, with D maybe TRBD2 (5 bases). Germline CDR1 is SGDLS and CDR2 is YYNGEE. CDR3 length: 14 residues. With 3 bases removed from V and 7 bases from J, the gap between germline ends came to 17 bases. CDR3 DNA sequence: TGTGCCAGCAGCGACCGGACGGAGACGGGAGAGCAGTACTTC. This gives the protein CASSDRTETGEQYF. The whole variable domain, remainder taken from reference TRBV9 and TRBJ2-7, is DSGVTQTPKHLITATGQRVTLRCSPRSGDLSVYWYQQSLDQGLQFLIQYYNGEERAKGNILERFSAQQFPDLHSELNLSSLELGDSALYFCASSDRTETGEQYFGPGTRLTVT.

V and J are TRBV30 and TRBJ1-4; unclear D gene. V lost 0 bases, J lost 2 bases, and 10 bases lay in between. Germline CDR1 GTSNPN, CDR2 SVGIG (reference sequence). The CDR3 covers 15 residues. CDR3 sequence reads: CAWSVLLGTNEKLFF. Written as DNA, the CDR3 is TGTGCCTGGAGTGTACTGCTGGGGACTAATGAAAAACTGTTTTTT.

This clonotype is a singleton in its sample. The V gene is TRBV3-1, the J gene TRBJ2-2, with no clear D. V was shortened by 0 bases and J by 5 bases, with 4 bases between the two germline ends. The length of the CDR3 is 13 residues. CDR1 and CDR2 from the germline V gene are LGHDT and YNNKEL (reference sequence). The CDR3 spells CASSQDWTGELFF. CDR3 DNA sequence: TGTGCCAGCAGCCAAGATTGGACCGGGGAGCTGTTTTTT. The full variable domain, in which reference TRBV3-1 and TRBJ2-2 provide the parts outside the CDR3, is DTAVSQTPKYLVTQMGNDKSIKCEQNLGHDTMYWYKQDSKKFLKIMFSYNNKELIINETVPNRFSPKSPDKAHLNLHINSLELGDSAVYFCASSQDWTGELFFGEGSRLTVL.

The chain is built from TRBV9 and TRBJ1-5; possibly TRBD1 for D (5 bases). Looked up from germline, CDR1 is SGDLS and CDR2 is YYNGEE. The CDR3 length is 15 residues. V shed 3 bases and J shed 3 bases, with 13 bases lying between them. The CDR3 DNA is TGTGCCAGCAGCGGAGCGGGGACTCCCAATCAGCCCCAGCATTTT. It specifies CASSGAGTPNQPQHF. The full variable domain, in which reference TRBV9 and TRBJ1-5 provide the parts outside the CDR3, is DSGVTQTPKHLITATGQRVTLRCSPRSGDLSVYWYQQSLDQGLQFLIQYYNGEERAKGNILERFSAQQFPDLHSELNLSSLELGDSALYFCASSGAGTPNQPQHFGDGTRLSIL.

This chain uses TRBV20-1 with TRBJ2-3; TRBD2 is a possible D gene (5 bases). V was shortened by 5 bases and J by 1 base, with 16 bases between the two germline ends. CDR1 and CDR2 (germline): DFQATT, SNEGSKA (reference sequence). The CDR3 totals 15 residues. The DNA of the CDR3 is TGCAGTGCTTCAATTCTAGCTCGGGGCACAGATACGCAGTATTTT. This translates into CSASILARGTDTQYF.

CDR3 region: CASSSKETQYF. The CDR3 DNA follows: TGTGCCAGCTCATCTAAGGAGACCCAGTACTTC. J is TRBJ2-5 and V is TRBV18; D is uncertain. Germline loops: CDR1 KGHSH, CDR2 LQKENI. The CDR3 loop spans 11 amino acids. Trimming took off 5 bases at V and 5 bases at J, with 6 bases between the two ends. The full variable domain, its missing parts supplied by reference TRBV18 and TRBJ2-5, is NAGVMQNPRHLVRRRGQEARLRCSPMKGHSHVYWYRQLPEEGLKFMVYLQKENIIDESGMPKERFSAEFPKEGPSILRIQQVVRGDSAAYFCASSSKETQYFGPGTRLLVL.

The genes are TRBV20-1 and TRBJ1-1; 11 bases line up with TRBD1. CDR3 size: 17 residues. V was pared by 4 bases and J by 0 bases, with 10 bases of the junction left unmatched. CDR1 is DFQATT, CDR2 SNEGSKA, per germline (reference sequence). CDR3 sequence (DNA): TGCAGTGCTACGGGGACAGGGGGATATGTGGTGAACACTGAAGCTTTCTTT. It translates to CSATGTGGYVVNTEAFF.

The chain combines TRBV18 with TRBJ2-5, with 10 bases identical to TRBD1. CDR3 length: 16 residues. V was clipped by 3 bases and J by 5 bases; unmatched bases: 9. In germline, CDR1 is KGHSH, CDR2 LQKENI. CDR3 in amino acids: CASSPSGQGGMETQYF. In DNA, the CDR3 is TGTGCCAGCTCACCCTCCGGACAGGGGGGTATGGAGACCCAGTACTTC.

This chain connects TRBV25-1 to TRBJ1-1; D gene uncertain. CDR1 and CDR2 from the germline V gene are MGHDK and SYGVNS. The V gene lost 3 bases and the J gene lost 6 bases, with 8 bases spanning the gap. The CDR3 is 12 residues long. Here the CDR3 reads CASSDFGAEAFF. The CDR3 coding sequence is TGTGCCAGCAGTGACTTCGGGGCTGAAGCTTTCTTT.

The chain is built from TRBV7-8 and TRBJ1-2; TRBD1 matches at 8 bases. The CDR3 has 15 amino acids. Per germline, CDR1 SGHVS and CDR2 FQNEAQ. The trim removed 5 bases at V and 5 bases at J, leaving 10 bases unmatched. CDR3 amino acids: CASSPGTGWGYGYTF. As DNA, the CDR3 is TGTGCCAGCAGCCCAGGGACAGGTTGGGGATATGGCTACACCTTC.

The chain recombines TRBV29-1 with TRBJ2-3; D uncertain. V gave up 4 bases and J gave up 5 bases, with 7 bases separating them. CDR1 and CDR2 from the germline V gene are SQVTM and ANQGSEA. The CDR3 has 11 amino acids. The CDR3 sequence: CSVASGDTQYF. CDR3 coding DNA: TGCAGCGTTGCGTCGGGAGATACGCAGTATTTT.

This clonotype has only a few counts. V gene TRBV18 combines with J gene TRBJ1-5, with unresolved D. The CDR3 extends over 13 amino acids. V lost 3 bases and J 5 bases, leaving 8 bases between the germline ends. CDR1 and CDR2 (germline): KGHSH, LQKENI. This CDR3 reads CASSPGRDQPQHF. CDR3 sequence (DNA): TGTGCCAGCTCACCGGGCCGCGATCAGCCCCAGCATTTT.

V usage is TRBV29-1 and J usage is TRBJ2-3; D is ambiguous. Germline loops: CDR1 SQVTM, CDR2 ANQGSEA. This CDR3 region has 13 residues. V lost 7 bases and J 3 bases, leaving 14 bases between the germline ends. CDR3 in DNA: TGCAGCGCCGCCTCGGCGAGTACAGATACGCAGTATTTT. Amino acids: CSAASASTDTQYF.

The chain links TRBV18 to TRBJ2-7; D is possibly TRBD1 (5 bases). The V and J ends lost 1 base and 3 bases respectively, with 7 bases between them. There are 13 residues in the CDR3. The germline V gene encodes CDR1 KGHSH and CDR2 LQKENI. CDR3 DNA: TGTGCCAGCTCACCACTGGACAACTACGAGCAGTACTTC. It specifies CASSPLDNYEQYF.

This chain connects TRBV27 to TRBJ2-3, with 13 nucleotides matching TRBD2. Trimming removed 5 bases from V and 6 bases from J; junction bases left unmatched: 5. The CDR3 contains 15 residues. The germline V gene has CDR1 MNHEY and CDR2 SMNVEV (reference sequence). The CDR3 DNA reads TGTGCCAGCAGTGCACTAGCGGGGGGGCTTGATACGCAGTATTTT. This encodes CASSALAGGLDTQYF.

The chain uses TRBV7-9 and TRBJ1-1; weak D call: TRBD1 (5 bases). The CDR3 sequence is 15 residues long. The germline V gene has CDR1 SEHNR and CDR2 FQNEAQ (reference sequence). The V end was cut by 2 bases, the J end by 4 bases, with 14 bases between. This CDR3 is CASSLRRQGPTEAFF. CDR3 nucleotides: TGTGCCAGCAGCTTAAGGCGGCAGGGCCCCACTGAAGCTTTCTTT.

The chain recombines TRBV29-1 with TRBJ1-4; D perhaps matches TRBD1 (6 bases). The CDR3 consists of 13 residues. In germline, CDR1 is SQVTM, CDR2 ANQGSEA. V was pared by 4 bases and J by 3 bases, with 9 bases between. CDR3 bases: TGCAGCGTTGTTGGGACACCTAATGAAAAACTGTTTTTT. As protein: CSVVGTPNEKLFF.

The chain has TRBV29-1 and TRBJ2-2; D remains unclear. Germline loops: CDR1 SQVTM, CDR2 ANQGSEA. Trimming shortened V by 4 bases and J by 6 bases, and 9 bases separated the two germline ends. This CDR3 spans 12 amino acids. CDR3 amino acids: CSVGGVAGELFF. DNA for the CDR3: TGCAGCGTTGGTGGGGTAGCCGGGGAGCTGTTTTTT.

This chain uses TRBV29-1 with TRBJ1-4, with unresolved D. CDR1 and CDR2 (germline): SQVTM, ANQGSEA. The CDR3 is 13 amino acids. Trimming removed 6 bases from V and 7 bases from J, with 15 bases in between. The CDR3 coding sequence is TGCAGCGTCTTTTTCACTCGGAGTGAAAAACTGTTTTTT. Amino acids: CSVFFTRSEKLFF.

This chain uses TRBV7-9 with TRBJ1-1, with D possibly being TRBD1 (6 bases). V was shortened by 5 bases and J by 1 base, with 14 bases between the two germline ends. This CDR3 spans 15 amino acids. CDR1 and CDR2 from the germline V gene are SEHNR and FQNEAQ (reference sequence). CDR3 sequence (DNA): TGTGCCAGCAGCCCTCAGGGGACGGGGAACACTGAAGCTTTCTTT. Protein sequence: CASSPQGTGNTEAFF.

This chain joins TRBV4-1 and TRBJ1-1, with D maybe TRBD1 (5 bases). The length of the CDR3 is 14 residues. CDR1 is MGHRA and CDR2 is YSYEKL in the germline V gene. V was cut by 3 bases and J by 14 bases, with 22 bases left in between. CDR3: CASSHFGGFVGAFF. In nucleotides, the CDR3 is TGCGCCAGCAGCCACTTCGGGGGGTTCGTGGGAGCCTTCTTT.

The chain links TRBV27 to TRBJ2-5; 8 bases agree with TRBD1. The length of the CDR3 is 14 residues. CDR1 MNHEY and CDR2 SMNVEV come from the germline V gene (reference sequence). V dropped 8 bases and J dropped 3; count of bases not matched to a gene: 8. DNA of the CDR3: TGTGCCAGCGGTACCGTACAGGGGGAAGAGACCCAGTACTTC. This codes for CASGTVQGEETQYF.

The chain links TRBV7-2 to TRBJ1-2; tentatively, D is TRBD1 (6 bases). This CDR3 comprises 14 residues. CDR1 and CDR2 from the germline V gene are SGHTA and FQGNSA. Trimming removed 1 base at V and 2 bases at J, with 8 bases between. The CDR3 loop reads CASSLDTGNYGYTF. For the CDR3, the DNA is TGTGCCAGCAGCTTAGACACAGGGAACTATGGCTACACCTTC.